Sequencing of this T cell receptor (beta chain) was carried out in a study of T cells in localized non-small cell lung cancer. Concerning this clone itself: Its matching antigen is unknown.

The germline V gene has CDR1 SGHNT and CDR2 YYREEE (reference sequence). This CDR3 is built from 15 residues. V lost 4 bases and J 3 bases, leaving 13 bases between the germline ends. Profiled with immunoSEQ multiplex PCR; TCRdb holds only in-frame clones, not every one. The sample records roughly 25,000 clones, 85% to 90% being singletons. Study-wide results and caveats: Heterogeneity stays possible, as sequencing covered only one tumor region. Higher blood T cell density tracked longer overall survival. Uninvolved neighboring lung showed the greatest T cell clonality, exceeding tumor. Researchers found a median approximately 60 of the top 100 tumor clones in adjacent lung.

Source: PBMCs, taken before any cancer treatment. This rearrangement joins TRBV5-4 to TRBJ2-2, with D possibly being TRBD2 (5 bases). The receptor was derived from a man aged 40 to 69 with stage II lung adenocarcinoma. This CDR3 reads CASSPTLADTGELFF. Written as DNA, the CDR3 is TGTGCCAGCAGCCCAACCCTAGCAGACACCGGGGAGCTGTTTTTT.